This T cell receptor beta chain was observed in a study of T cells in Graves' hyperthyroidism and ophthalmopathy. This clonotype appeared many times. The CDR3 runs to 12 residues. Germline CDR1 reads MDHEN; CDR2 reads SYDVKM. Trimming removed 6 bases at V and 5 bases at J, with 9 bases between. RNA transcripts yielded amplified TCR beta CDR3 regions. First-round RT-PCR of the TCR CDR3 relied on the HTBI primer set. TCRdb re-called the multiplex PCR reads through MiXCR, storing one row per CDR3 protein. The sample lists 450,000 to 700,000 distinct CDR3 sequences, roughly 50% occurring once. The receptor was isolated from an adult woman with Graves' disease, either hyperthyroidism or ophthalmopathy (not recorded which). The sample was peripheral blood or thyroid tissue (not recorded which). The chain links TRBV28 to TRBJ2-3; no clear D. The CDR3 coding sequence is TGTGCCAGCAGCCTGAAAAGAGATACGCAGTATTTT. It translates to CASSLKRDTQYF.